Listed below are T cell receptor beta chains from one sample, sequenced in a study of CD8 T cells in ankylosing spondylitis. MiXCR was run by TCRdb on the 5' RACE reads, yielding one entry per CDR3 protein. The table records some 290,000 distinct CDR3 sequences, roughly 20% of them present only once. The specimen sequenced was blood, either unsorted or a sorted T cell fraction (not recorded which). The receptors were gathered from a male donor with ankylosing spondylitis or in good health (not recorded which). The CDR3 runs from the conserved cysteine through the conserved F or W. The D gene is left open where the match is weak. A row's size may be missing; if present it is once, few, many or a size class.

d_call	v_call	j_call	clone_size	cdr3_nt	cdr3_aa
NA	TRBV2	TRBJ1-1	few	TGTGCCAGCAGTGAAGCGCTCATGGTGAACACTGAAGCTTTCTTT	CASSEALMVNTEAFF
NA	TRBV5-1	TRBJ1-1	NA	TGCGCCAGCAGCTTGGTACGGGGTCGCACTGAAGCTTTCTTT	CASSLVRGRTEAFF
TRBD2	TRBV9	TRBJ2-1	few	TGTGCCAGCAGCCCCTGGGGGGGACGGGTAGGCGAGCAGTTCTTC	CASSPWGGRVGEQFF
TRBD2	TRBV18	TRBJ2-2	NA	TGTGCCAGCTCACCACCCTCGGTTAGCGGGAGTTCGGCCGGGGAGCTGTTTTTT	CASSPPSVSGSSAGELFF
NA	TRBV5-1	TRBJ2-2	many	TGCGCCAGCAGCCAAGACCGACAGGCCGGGGAGCTGTTTTTT	CASSQDRQAGELFF
TRBD1	TRBV9	TRBJ1-1	many	TGTGCCAGCAGCGCTCGACAGGGCAGTTACACTGAAGCTTTCTTT	CASSARQGSYTEAFF
NA	TRBV6-1	TRBJ2-3	few	TGTGCCAGCAGCAGCACTCTGGGGATCCTTAGCGGTACGCAGTATTTT	CASSSTLGILSGTQYF
NA	TRBV20-1	TRBJ1-5	NA	TGCAGTGCTAGAGTCCAGGGTTCGGGCAATCAGCCCCAGCATTTT	CSARVQGSGNQPQHF
NA	TRBV10-3	TRBJ2-1	many	TGTGCCATCAGTGCAGCCCATAATGAGCAGTTCTTC	CAISAAHNEQFF
TRBD2	TRBV6-5	TRBJ2-2	NA	TGTGCCAGCAGTTCCAGGACTAGCGGGGCATCGAACACCGGGGAGCTGTTTTTT	CASSSRTSGASNTGELFF
TRBD2	TRBV12-3/TRBV12-4	TRBJ2-1	NA	TGTGCCAGCAAGCTAGCGGGGGGGAATGAGCAGTTCTTC	CASKLAGGNEQFF
NA	TRBV7-8	TRBJ2-3	once	TGTGCCAGCAGCTTAGAGGGCCCGCGCTATACGCAGTATTTT	CASSLEGPRYTQYF
NA	TRBV29-1	TRBJ1-1	many	TGCAGCGTGGCACGTGTGGGTACTGAAGCTTTCTTT	CSVARVGTEAFF
NA	TRBV5-1	TRBJ1-3	NA	TGCGCCAGCAGCAAACCGGGACTCGGAAACACCATATATTTT	CASSKPGLGNTIYF
TRBD1	TRBV29-1	TRBJ1-1	NA	TGCAGCGTTGACCTCAGGGGGGTGAACACTGAAGCTTTCTTT	CSVDLRGVNTEAFF
NA	TRBV28	TRBJ2-4	NA	TGTGCCAGCACGGAGGGGTGGGACATTCAGTACTTC	CASTEGWDIQYF
TRBD2	TRBV10-3	TRBJ2-3	few	TGTGCCATCACTCCGACAGGGGCGGGTAGCGGGAGGCCAGATACGCAGTATTTT	CAITPTGAGSGRPDTQYF
NA	TRBV3-1	TRBJ2-6	few	TGTGCCAGCAGCCAAGATGTTACTGGGGCCAACGTCCTGACTTTC	CASSQDVTGANVLTF
NA	TRBV5-1	TRBJ2-5	NA	TGCGCCAGCAGGGTTGGGAGCCAAGAGACCCAGTACTTC	CASRVGSQETQYF
TRBD1	TRBV6-5	TRBJ1-1	NA	TGTGCCAGCAGTTACTCGAGACAGGGGAGTACTGAAGCTTTCTTT	CASSYSRQGSTEAFF
TRBD2	TRBV3-1	TRBJ2-1	few	TGTGCCAGCAGCCAAGACAGACGTCTAGCGGGAGTCAATGAGCAGTTCTTC	CASSQDRRLAGVNEQFF
TRBD2	TRBV10-3	TRBJ2-3	NA	TGTGCCATCGGGAAAGGACTAGCGGGGATGAGCACAGATACGCAGTATTTT	CAIGKGLAGMSTDTQYF
NA	TRBV6-5	TRBJ2-1	few	TGTGCCAGCAGTTACTCGCCTGACAATGAGCAGTTCTTC	CASSYSPDNEQFF
TRBD1	TRBV20-1	TRBJ2-3	NA	TGCAGTGCTACCGGACAGGGGGACCTGACAGATACGCAGTATTTT	CSATGQGDLTDTQYF
NA	TRBV5-1	TRBJ1-1	NA	TGCGCCAGCAGCTTGGCAGGGGCGCAGGGCACTGAAGCTTTCTTT	CASSLAGAQGTEAFF
NA	TRBV18	TRBJ2-3	many	TGTGCCAGCTCACCCCCCACAGATACGCAGTATTTT	CASSPPTDTQYF
NA	TRBV3-1	TRBJ2-2	NA	TGTGCCAGCAGCCAAGATGTGACAGTACCCACCGGGGAGCTGTTTTTT	CASSQDVTVPTGELFF
NA	TRBV3-1	TRBJ1-2	NA	TGTGCCAGCAGCCAAGACGCGGACGATAACTATGGCTACACCTTC	CASSQDADDNYGYTF
NA	TRBV4-1	TRBJ1-1	NA	TGCGCCAGCAACCAACCAGGTCCGAACACTGAAGCTTTCTTT	CASNQPGPNTEAFF
TRBD1	TRBV5-4	TRBJ2-2	many	TGTGCCAGCAGCCAACAGGGGCTTAACACCGGGGAGCTGTTTTTT	CASSQQGLNTGELFF
NA	TRBV6-1	TRBJ2-1	NA	TGTGCCAGCGCCCCCTCCTACAATGAGCAGTTCTTC	CASAPSYNEQFF
NA	TRBV18	TRBJ2-3	few	TGTGCCAGCTCGCCCTTGGGTCTGCACACAGATACGCAGTATTTT	CASSPLGLHTDTQYF
TRBD1	TRBV29-1	TRBJ2-1	NA	TGCAGCGTTGACCAGACAGGGTCCTACAATGAGCAGTTCTTC	CSVDQTGSYNEQFF
NA	TRBV5-1	TRBJ1-4	many	TGCGCCAGCAGCTTGAATGAAAAACTGTTTTTT	CASSLNEKLFF
TRBD2	TRBV5-1	TRBJ2-5	NA	TGCGCCAGCAGCTTGGTTCTAGCGGGGGGCCAAGAGACCCAGTACTTC	CASSLVLAGGQETQYF
TRBD1	TRBV28	TRBJ1-2	NA	TGTGCCAGCAGAGTTTCATTGACAGGGAACTATGGCTACACCTTC	CASRVSLTGNYGYTF
TRBD2	TRBV13	TRBJ2-3	few	TGTGCCAGCAGCTTAGGAGCGGGAGGGACAGATACGCAGTATTTT	CASSLGAGGTDTQYF
NA	TRBV3-1	TRBJ1-2	NA	TGTGCCAGCAGCCGGGCGGCGGTCGGGCAGATCAACTATGGCTACACCTTC	CASSRAAVGQINYGYTF
NA	TRBV11-2	TRBJ2-2	NA	TGTGCCAGCAGTTCGCGGACAGTATCAGCCGGGGAGCTGTTTTTT	CASSSRTVSAGELFF
NA	TRBV6-2/TRBV6-3	TRBJ1-1	NA	TGTGCCAGCAGTTACATGACAGCGAACACTGAAGCTTTCTTT	CASSYMTANTEAFF
NA	TRBV6-1	TRBJ2-2	few	TGTGCCAGCAGCCAAATAGGAAACACCGGGGAGCTGTTTTTT	CASSQIGNTGELFF
NA	TRBV14	TRBJ2-2	NA	TGTGCCAGCAGCCAAGATTACGGTAGCAGGGCGGTCGGGGAGCTGTTTTTT	CASSQDYGSRAVGELFF
NA	TRBV20-1	TRBJ1-3	few	TGCAGTGCTCCGGACAATTTAAACACCATATATTTT	CSAPDNLNTIYF
TRBD1	TRBV15	TRBJ1-5	NA	TGTGCCACCAGCAGCCGCGGACAGGGGGCAGGTCGAAGCAATCAGCCCCAGCATTTT	CATSSRGQGAGRSNQPQHF
TRBD2	TRBV9	TRBJ2-1	many	TGTGCCAGCAGCGCCGGAACTAGCGGCAACTTCAATGAGCAGTTCTTC	CASSAGTSGNFNEQFF
NA	TRBV9	TRBJ2-1	NA	TGTGCCAGCAGCGGGAGAGGTAATGAGCAGTTCTTC	CASSGRGNEQFF
TRBD1	TRBV5-1	TRBJ2-5	NA	TGCGCGCATCGGGACAGCCAAGAGACCCAGTACTTC	CAHRDSQETQYF
NA	TRBV15	TRBJ2-5	NA	TGTGCCACCAGCAGAGTGACCCGGTTGGAGGAGACCCAGTACTTC	CATSRVTRLEETQYF
TRBD2	TRBV29-1	TRBJ2-5	few	TGCAGCGTCAACGGGGGGACCCAAGAGACCCAGTACTTC	CSVNGGTQETQYF
NA	TRBV5-1	TRBJ2-3	many	TGCGCCAGCAGGAATTCAGGGGATAGGACAGATACGCAGTATTTT	CASRNSGDRTDTQYF
NA	TRBV2	TRBJ2-1	few	TGTGCCAGCAGTGGAGAGGGGGGGTACAATGAGCAGTTCTTC	CASSGEGGYNEQFF
NA	TRBV7-9	TRBJ1-6	NA	TGTGCCAGCAGCTTAGGTGCAGCTTCACCCCTCCACTTT	CASSLGAASPLHF
NA	TRBV5-1	TRBJ2-6	few	TGCGCCAGCAGCTTGGCCGGCCCCACCATGGCCAACGTCCTGACTTTC	CASSLAGPTMANVLTF
TRBD2	TRBV5-1	TRBJ2-1	few	TGCGCCAGCAGCTTGGACGGCGGGAGGGCCTGGTCCTACAATGAGCAGTTCTTC	CASSLDGGRAWSYNEQFF
TRBD1	TRBV9	TRBJ2-1	few	TGTGCCAGCAGCGTTGCCGGGACAGGGTACAATGAGCAGTTCTTC	CASSVAGTGYNEQFF
NA	TRBV9	TRBJ2-2	NA	TGTGCCAGCAGCTACGGGGTTGGGTCCGGGGAGCTGTTTTTT	CASSYGVGSGELFF
NA	TRBV2	TRBJ2-3	NA	TGTGCCAGCAGGCCCGGAGGAGGGGGCACAGATACGCAGTATTTT	CASRPGGGGTDTQYF
NA	TRBV3-1	TRBJ1-1	few	TGTGCCAGCCGCGGGACGGTCGAAGCTTTCTTT	CASRGTVEAFF
NA	TRBV10-3	TRBJ1-2	few	TGTGCCATCAGTGAGTTGGACAGCTATGGCTACACCTTC	CAISELDSYGYTF